The T cell receptor beta chain described here comes from a study of T cells in Graves' hyperthyroidism and ophthalmopathy. Authors of the study amplified TCR beta CDR3 regions from RNA transcripts. The primer set for the first-round RT-PCR of the TCR CDR3 was HTBI. TCRdb re-derived calls from the multiplex PCR reads in MiXCR, one entry per CDR3 protein. This sample has a few hundred thousand distinct CDR3 sequences, with about 43% found just once. The table lists this clonotype with many counts. CDR3 length equals 12 residues. V was trimmed by 6 bases and J by 2 bases, leaving 7 bases between them. What was sequenced was peripheral blood or thyroid tissue (not recorded which). The source of this sequence is a woman younger than 35 with Graves' hyperthyroidism. The gene calls are TRBV12-3 or TRBV12-4 and TRBJ1-1, with D possibly being TRBD1 (5 bases). CDR3 bases: TGTGCCAGCAGATGGACAAACACTGAAGCTTTCTTT. It encodes CASRWTNTEAFF.